This TCR beta chain was captured by sequencing in a study of neoadjuvant anti-PD-1 for oral cavity cancer. In the study overall: Patients without progression received a fourth nivolumab dose around day 43, then surgical resection on days 50-56.

Sample time point: after neoadjuvant nivolumab, at surgical resection. Trimming took 4 bases from V and 4 from J; bases not matched to a gene: 8. Germline loops: CDR1 SGDLS, CDR2 YYNGEE. This CDR3 has 15 amino acids. Clones were sequenced by immunoSEQ multiplex PCR, and TCRdb holds only the in-frame ones, with some missing. The sample contains roughly 14,000 clones, roughly two thirds of which appear only once. The starting material was PBMCs, obtained after nivolumab (anti-PD-1) treatment. The V and J genes are TRBV9 and TRBJ1-3; TRBD1 matches at 7 bases. The origin of this receptor is a person aged 40 to 85 with oral cavity squamous cell carcinoma. The CDR3 spells CASSSSTGRGNTIYF. CDR3 DNA sequence: TGTGCCAGCAGCAGCTCGACAGGGAGGGGAAACACCATATATTTT.